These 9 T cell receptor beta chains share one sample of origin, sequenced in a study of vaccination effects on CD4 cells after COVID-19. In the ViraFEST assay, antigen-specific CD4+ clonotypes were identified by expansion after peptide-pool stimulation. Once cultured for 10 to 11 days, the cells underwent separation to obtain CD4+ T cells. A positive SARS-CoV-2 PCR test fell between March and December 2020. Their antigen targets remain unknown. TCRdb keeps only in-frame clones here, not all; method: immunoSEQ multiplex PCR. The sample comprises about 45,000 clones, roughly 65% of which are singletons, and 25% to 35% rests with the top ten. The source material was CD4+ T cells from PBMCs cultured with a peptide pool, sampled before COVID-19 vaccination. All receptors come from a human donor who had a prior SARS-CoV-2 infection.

The CDR3 here is CASSTQEGFEKLFF. For the CDR3, the DNA is TGTGCCAGTAGTACACAGGAAGGATTTGAAAAACTGTTTTTT. V usage is TRBV19 and J usage is TRBJ1-4; D perhaps matches TRBD1 (5 bases). The CDR3 loop spans 14 amino acids. V gave up 4 bases and J gave up 7 bases, with 13 bases separating them. The germline gives CDR1 LNHDA, CDR2 SQIVND (reference sequence). Filled out from reference TRBV19 and TRBJ1-4, the complete variable domain reads DGGITQSPKYLFRKEGQNVTLSCEQNLNHDAMYWYRQDPGQGLRLIYYSQIVNDFQKGDIAEGYSVSREKKESFPLTVTSAQKNPTAFYLCASSTQEGFEKLFFGSGTQLSVL.

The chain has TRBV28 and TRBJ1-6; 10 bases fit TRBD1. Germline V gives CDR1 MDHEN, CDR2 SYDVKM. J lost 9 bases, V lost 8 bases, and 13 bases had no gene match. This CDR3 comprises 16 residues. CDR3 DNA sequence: TGTGCCAGCGGTGGGACAGGGGCTTACTCGCGTTCACCCCTCCACTTT. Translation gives CASGGTGAYSRSPLHF.

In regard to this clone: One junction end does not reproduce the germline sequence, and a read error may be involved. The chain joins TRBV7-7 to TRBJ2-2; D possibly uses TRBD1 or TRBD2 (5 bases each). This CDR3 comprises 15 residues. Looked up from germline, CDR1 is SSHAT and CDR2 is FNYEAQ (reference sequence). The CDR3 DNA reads TGTGCTAGCAGCTTAGAGGGGTTTAACACCGGGGAGCTGTTTTTT. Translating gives CASSLEGFNTGELFF.

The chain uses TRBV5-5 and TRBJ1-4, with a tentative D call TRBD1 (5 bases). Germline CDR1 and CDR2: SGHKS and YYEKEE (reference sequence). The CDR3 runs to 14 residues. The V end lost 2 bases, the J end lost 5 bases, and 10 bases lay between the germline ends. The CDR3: CASSFWGTNEKLFF. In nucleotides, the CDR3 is TGTGCCAGCAGCTTTTGGGGCACCAATGAAAAACTGTTTTTT.

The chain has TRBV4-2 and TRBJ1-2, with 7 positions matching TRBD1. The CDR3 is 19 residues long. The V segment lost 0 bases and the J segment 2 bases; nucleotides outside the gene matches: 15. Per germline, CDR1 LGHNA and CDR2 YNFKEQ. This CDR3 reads CASSQDGGGWVGGNYGYTF. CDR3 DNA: TGTGCCAGCAGCCAAGATGGTGGCGGCTGGGTAGGGGGCAACTATGGCTACACCTTC.

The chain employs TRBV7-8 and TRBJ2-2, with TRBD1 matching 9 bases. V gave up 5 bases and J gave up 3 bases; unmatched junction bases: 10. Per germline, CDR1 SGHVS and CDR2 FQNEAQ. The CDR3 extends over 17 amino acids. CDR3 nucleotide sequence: TGTGCCAGCAGCCTCCGGTACAGGGGGCTTGACACCGGGGAGCTGTTTTTT. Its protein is CASSLRYRGLDTGELFF.

CDR3 amino acids: CAISGQGANYGYTF. CDR3 bases: TGTGCCATCAGCGGACAGGGAGCTAACTATGGCTACACCTTC. The V gene is TRBV10-3, the J gene TRBJ1-2; 8 bases match TRBD1. The CDR3 sequence is 14 residues long. V trimming: 6 bases; J trimming: 0 bases; junction bases outside the gene matches: 3. CDR1 is ENHRY, CDR2 SYGVKD, per germline.

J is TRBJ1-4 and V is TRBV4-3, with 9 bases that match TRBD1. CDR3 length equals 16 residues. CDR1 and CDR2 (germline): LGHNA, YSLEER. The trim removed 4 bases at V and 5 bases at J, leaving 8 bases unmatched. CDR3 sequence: CASSPGQGRGNEKLFF. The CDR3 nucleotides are TGCGCCAGCAGCCCTGGACAGGGGAGAGGGAATGAAAAACTGTTTTTT.

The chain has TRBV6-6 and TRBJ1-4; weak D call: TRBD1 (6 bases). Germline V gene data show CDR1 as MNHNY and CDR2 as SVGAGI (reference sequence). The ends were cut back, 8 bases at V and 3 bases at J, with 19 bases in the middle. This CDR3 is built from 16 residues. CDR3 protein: CASVRGGLGANEKLFF. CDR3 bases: TGTGCCAGCGTCAGAGGGGGGTTGGGGGCTAATGAAAAACTGTTTTTT.